This TCR delta chain appears in the sequencing data of a study of γδ T cells in repeated Plasmodium falciparum infection. Study as a whole: Each infection was followed by sampling at 21 days, plus baseline and some pre-infection draws. Study-wide findings and caveats: Vdelta2-negative gammadelta repertoires, largely Vdelta1+, seemingly showed infection-driven waves of new clonal selection.

Flow sorting of PBMC yielded separate Vgamma9/Vdelta2+ and Vdelta2-negative gammadelta T cell populations for bulk repertoire analysis. This clone was counted between two and nine times. Its antigen is not known. The TCRdb record carries a much larger clone's protein, which differs from this DNA's translation at residue 6; a read error is the likely cause, and the protein listed here is the DNA translation. TCRdb reprocessed the multiplex PCR reads through CATT. The data show around 50,000 delta-chain clones, about 1.5% seen once. Per the germline V gene, CDR1 is TSWWSYY and CDR2 is QGS. V lost 9 bases and J lost 0; bases outside the gene matches: 13. This CDR3 has 16 amino acids.

What was sequenced was gamma-delta T cells from blood. This TCR derives from a pool of human donors (malaria-infected and uninfected, not separated). The chain couples TRDV1 to TRDJ1, with TRDD2 matching over 7 bases. Here the J gene came from matching the DNA to germline, since TCRdb omits it. CDR3 bases: TGTGCTCTCCTTCCTGCCTCATCCCCTTACACCGATAAACTCATCTTT. Translation: CALLPASSPYTDKLIF.